Listed below are T cell receptor beta chains from one sample, sequenced in a study of blood T cell repertoires in COVID-19. Only in-frame clones appear in the TCRdb table, and some are missing; sequencing was by immunoSEQ multiplex PCR. Here the sample spans about 58,000 clones, roughly 84% being singletons. Input material: peripheral blood. The receptors stem from a man aged 40-50 years with active COVID-19. Each CDR3 is given with its conserved first and last residue. The D gene is left open where the match is weak. Clone size, where shown, is once, few, many, or a class for clones that have expanded.

TRBJ2-1 | . | . | TRBV11-2 | 12 | TGTGCCAGCAGCGGACTATACAATGAGCAGTTCTTC | CASSGLYNEQFF
TRBJ1-4 | . | . | TRBV28 | 14 | TGTGCCAGCAGTTATCGGGGTACTAATGAAAAACTGTTTTTT | CASSYRGTNEKLFF
TRBJ2-2 | TRBD1 | few | TRBV18 | 14 | TGTGCCAGCTCAGCGGGACAGGGAAGCTGGGAGCTGTTTTTT | CASSAGQGSWELFF
TRBJ2-7 | TRBD2 | . | TRBV29-1 | 15 | TGCAGCGTTGGGGGAGGGGAATCTCATCCCTACGAGCAGTACTTC | CSVGGGESHPYEQYF
TRBJ2-7 | . | . | TRBV2 | 13 | TGTGCCAGCATCGGGACTCGATCCTACGAGCAGTACTTC | CASIGTRSYEQYF
TRBJ1-5 | TRBD1 | . | TRBV28 | 18 | TGTGCCAGCAGTTTAGACAGGGAAGGGGGAAATAGCAATCAGCCCCAGCATTTT | CASSLDREGGNSNQPQHF
TRBJ1-5 | . | . | TRBV15 | 17 | TGTGCCACCAGCAGAGGGGCAGGGATGGGTGTCAATCAGCCCCAGCATTTT | CATSRGAGMGVNQPQHF
TRBJ2-7 | TRBD2 | . | TRBV5-1 | 16 | TGCGCCAGCAGCTTGACTAGCGGAGGGAGTAAGTACGAGCAGTACTTC | CASSLTSGGSKYEQYF
TRBJ2-7 | TRBD1 | . | TRBV27 | 16 | TGTGCCAGCAGTTTCGGGGGGACAGGGGTCCCCTACGAGCAGTACTTC | CASSFGGTGVPYEQYF
TRBJ1-1 | . | . | TRBV5-1 | 15 | TGCGCCAGCAGCACCCCATGGGGGCAGGGCACTGAAGCTTTCTTT | CASSTPWGQGTEAFF
TRBJ2-1 | TRBD2 | . | TRBV30 | 15 | TGTGCCTACTCCCCCCCTAGCGGCCAGCCTTGGGAGCAGTTCTTC | CAYSPPSGQPWEQFF
TRBJ2-5 | TRBD1 | . | TRBV5-1 | 14 | TGCGCCAGCAGCTTGGAACAGGGGTGGGAGACCCAGTACTTC | CASSLEQGWETQYF
TRBJ2-3 | . | . | TRBV10-1 | 20 | TGCGCCAGCAGTGAATTAGGCAGGGACAATAAGCTAGCTTCCACAGATACGCAGTATTTT | CASSELGRDNKLASTDTQYF
TRBJ2-1 | . | . | TRBV7-8 | 13 | TGTGCCAGCAGCCCCGCAGGGGGGAATGAGCAGTTCTTC | CASSPAGGNEQFF
TRBJ2-1 | TRBD2 | . | TRBV6-2/TRBV6-3 | 17 | TGTGCCAGCAGTTACTCCAAGCGGGAGGTCACCTACAATGAGCAGTTCTTC | CASSYSKREVTYNEQFF
TRBJ2-1 | TRBD1 | . | TRBV24-1 | 13 | TGTGCCACCAGAGGGACAGGGGGGGGTGAGCAGTTCTTC | CATRGTGGGEQFF
TRBJ1-6 | TRBD1 | few | TRBV5-6 | 14 | TGTGCCAGCAGGGCGGACAGGGGCAATTCACCCCTCCACTTT | CASRADRGNSPLHF
TRBJ1-5 | . | . | TRBV6-5 | 13 | TGTGCAGTAACTCCAGGGCCAGGACAGCCCCAGCATTTT | CAVTPGPGQPQHF
TRBJ2-1 | TRBD2 | . | TRBV16 | 19 | TGTGCCAGCAGCCACCAATCGGGGGTCGGGACTAGCGCATACAATGAGCAGTTCTTC | CASSHQSGVGTSAYNEQFF
TRBJ2-1 | . | . | TRBV6-5 | 15 | TGTGCCAGCACCCGAATTGGGGGGTTTTACAATGAGCAGTTCTTC | CASTRIGGFYNEQFF
TRBJ2-5 | TRBD2 | . | TRBV10-2 | 12 | TGCGCCAGCATGATGGGGGGGGAGACCCAGTACTTC | CASMMGGETQYF
TRBJ1-2 | . | . | TRBV18 | 14 | TGTGCCAGCTCACCACCATGGGGGGAAGAAGGCTACACCTTC | CASSPPWGEEGYTF
TRBJ1-6 | . | . | TRBV2 | 14 | TGTGCCAGCGGTCGCCCGGAGGCTTTCTCACCCCTCCACTTT | CASGRPEAFSPLHF
TRBJ2-7 | TRBD1 | . | TRBV18 | 13 | TGTGCCAGCTCACGGGACAGGGGGGCCGAGCAGTACTTC | CASSRDRGAEQYF
TRBJ2-3 | . | . | TRBV5-1 | 15 | TGCGCCAGCAGCTTGCGACCCGGGGTCACAGATACGCAGTATTTT | CASSLRPGVTDTQYF
TRBJ2-1 | TRBD1 | . | TRBV7-9 | 14 | TGTGCCAGCAGCTATTTGGACAGGGAAAATGAGCAGTTCTTC | CASSYLDRENEQFF
TRBJ2-3 | . | once | TRBV3-1/TRBV3-2 | 16 | TGTGCCAGCAGCCCAGCTCGCGGGTTGGGCACAGATACGCAGTATTTT | CASSPARGLGTDTQYF
TRBJ2-1 | TRBD2 | . | TRBV29-1 | 16 | TGCAGCGTTGCCCCTAGACTAGCGGGGGTTTGGAATGAGCAGTTCTTC | CSVAPRLAGVWNEQFF
TRBJ2-5 | . | . | TRBV3-1/TRBV3-2 | 15 | TGTGCCAGCAGCCGGGCAGGGGGGTACCAAGAGACCCAGTACTTC | CASSRAGGYQETQYF
TRBJ1-2 | TRBD1 | . | TRBV7-9 | 12 | TGTGCCAGCAGCCTGACAGGGGATGGCTACACCTTC | CASSLTGDGYTF
TRBJ1-6 | . | . | TRBV18 | 13 | TGTGCCAGCTCACCGGGCCATAATTCACCCCTCCACTTT | CASSPGHNSPLHF
TRBJ1-2 | . | . | TRBV6-4 | 13 | TGTGCCAGCAGTGACTCAAGGGGTGGGGGCTACACCTTC | CASSDSRGGGYTF
TRBJ1-1 | TRBD1 | . | TRBV7-9 | 15 | TGTGCCAGCAGCCTGACAGGGGAAACGAACACTGAAGCTTTCTTT | CASSLTGETNTEAFF
TRBJ2-1 | . | few | TRBV27 | 13 | TGTGCCAGCAGTTTGGGGCCCATAAATGAGCAGTTCTTC | CASSLGPINEQFF
TRBJ2-1 | . | . | TRBV6-4 | 15 | TGTGCCAGCAGTGGAGGGAGAGGATCCTACAATGAGCAGTTCTTC | CASSGGRGSYNEQFF
TRBJ2-1 | TRBD2 | once | TRBV11-3 | 15 | TGTGCCAGCAGTCGATCGGGACTAGGGTTGAATGAGCAGTTCTTC | CASSRSGLGLNEQFF